Presented here are 15 T cell receptor beta chains from one specimen sequenced in a study of beta chain features in type 1 diabetes. Expressed TCRB transcripts were sequenced, since all the RNA that had been isolated was reverse transcribed. The protocol was immunoSEQ multiplex PCR, while the TCRdb copy is restricted to in-frame clones and leaves out a portion. The sample gives about 220,000 clones, roughly 11% of which show up once; over 1% is in the top ten. Sequences were obtained from central memory CD4+ T cells from blood. The receptors were sampled from a man in his late teens or twenties in good health.

V is TRBV4-1 and J is TRBJ2-1; either TRBD1 or TRBD2 may fit D (5 bases each). This CDR3 spans 16 amino acids. Germline CDR1 is MGHRA and CDR2 is YSYEKL. V dropped 3 bases and J dropped 5 bases, with 17 bases sitting between them. CDR3 sequence (DNA): TGCGCCAGCAGCCAGCCCGGGAAGGACAAGCACAATGAGCAGTTCTTC. It specifies CASSQPGKDKHNEQFF.

V and J are TRBV28 and TRBJ2-5; D possibly matches TRBD1 or TRBD2 (5 bases each). V was clipped by 4 bases and J by 2 bases, with 11 bases between them. This CDR3 has 14 residues. The germline V gene encodes CDR1 MDHEN and CDR2 SYDVKM. CDR3 residues: CASSSGTLQETQYF. The CDR3, as DNA: TGTGCCAGCAGTTCCGGGACCCTTCAAGAGACCCAGTACTTC.

In this sample, this clone turned up a few times. The gene calls are TRBV28 and TRBJ2-7; tentatively, D is TRBD1 (6 bases). Per germline, CDR1 MDHEN and CDR2 SYDVKM. The CDR3 sequence is 13 residues long. Trimming took 2 bases from V and 5 from J, leaving 10 bases between them. The DNA for the CDR3 is TGTGCCAGCAGTTTAGGGGGCCGCGACGAGCAGTACTTC. Amino acid sequence: CASSLGGRDEQYF.

The DNA for the CDR3 is TGTGCCAGCACCCAGGGTCGGGGTCAGCCCCAGCATTTT. Its translation: CASTQGRGQPQHF. The J gene is TRBJ1-5, the V gene TRBV27; D is perhaps TRBD1 (5 bases). V was trimmed by 7 bases and J by 6 bases, leaving 13 bases between them. This CDR3 has 13 amino acids. The germline gives CDR1 MNHEY, CDR2 SMNVEV (reference sequence).

To note about this clone: A much more abundant neighbour one base away suggests this may be a read error. The chain carries TRBV27 and TRBJ2-1, with 9 nucleotides matching TRBD2. The germline gives CDR1 MNHEY, CDR2 SMNVEV (reference sequence). The V segment lost 6 bases and the J segment 0 bases; nucleotides outside the gene matches: 3. The CDR3 is 15 amino acids. The CDR3: CASSFSGSSYNEQFF. The CDR3 nucleotides are TGTGCCAGCAGCTTTAGCGGGAGCTCCTACAATGAGCAGTTCTTC.

The chain combines TRBV6-5 with TRBJ2-5, with TRBD1 identical over 8 bases. Looked up from germline, CDR1 is MNHEY and CDR2 is SVGAGI. The ends lost 4 bases at V and 2 bases at J; junction bases unmatched: 9. This CDR3 region has 16 residues. The DNA for the CDR3 is TGTGCCAGCAGTTTACGATATACAGGGGGTCAAGAGACCCAGTACTTC. Translating gives CASSLRYTGGQETQYF.

This chain uses TRBV29-1 with TRBJ2-5; 10 nucleotides match TRBD2. Looked up from germline, CDR1 is SQVTM and CDR2 is ANQGSEA. This CDR3 region has 14 residues. J gave up 1 base and V 7 bases, and 6 bases lay outside the gene matches. The CDR3 region is CSGGLAGVQETQYF. CDR3 nucleotide sequence: TGCAGCGGGGGTCTAGCGGGAGTCCAAGAGACCCAGTACTTC.

This clone was seen a few times. This rearrangement joins TRBV7-2 to TRBJ2-3; TRBD2 matches 7 bases. V lost 1 base and J lost 5; bases outside the gene matches: 9. CDR1 is SGHTA and CDR2 is FQGNSA in the germline V gene. The CDR3 has 16 residues. The CDR3 here is CASSLDRAGSKDTQYF. The CDR3 DNA reads as TGTGCCAGCAGCTTAGATCGAGCGGGATCGAAAGATACGCAGTATTTT.

The chain recombines TRBV19 with TRBJ2-5, with 12 bases aligning to TRBD1. The V gene end was trimmed by 5 bases and the J gene end by 7 bases; junction bases not matched to a gene: 8. The CDR3 has 15 amino acids. Germline V gene data show CDR1 as LNHDA and CDR2 as SQIVND (reference sequence). This CDR3 is CASSGGTGGSGTQYF. Written as DNA, the CDR3 is TGTGCCAGTAGTGGCGGGACAGGGGGCTCGGGGACCCAGTACTTC.

This clone has a count of ten or more. This rearrangement joins TRBV30 to TRBJ1-5; D is possibly TRBD1 (5 bases). Looked up from germline, CDR1 is GTSNPN and CDR2 is SVGIG (reference sequence). This CDR3 is built from 14 residues. V lost 0 bases to trimming and J lost 4 bases, with 10 bases between them. CDR3 coding DNA: TGTGCCTGGAGTGTACGCAGGGCTAATCAGCCCCAGCATTTT. Its translation is CAWSVRRANQPQHF.

This chain links TRBV5-6 with TRBJ1-5; D remains ambiguous. In germline, CDR1 is SGHDT, CDR2 YYEEEE. The CDR3 has 15 amino acids. Trimming removed 4 bases from V and 1 base from J, with 12 bases in between. The CDR3 DNA sequence: TGTGCCAGCAGCCAATTTCCGGGAAGCAATCAGCCCCAGCATTTT. As protein: CASSQFPGSNQPQHF.

The chain recombines TRBV19 with TRBJ1-4, with D unclear. Trimming removed 7 bases at V and 5 bases at J, with 11 bases between. CDR1 and CDR2 (germline): LNHDA, SQIVND (reference sequence). The CDR3 runs to 13 residues. The CDR3 nucleotides read TGTGCCAGTAATCGTCAGCTGAATGAAAAACTGTTTTTT. Translated, it gives CASNRQLNEKLFF.

There are a few counts of this clone. The genes are TRBV19 and TRBJ1-4; D possibly corresponds to TRBD1 (5 bases). The CDR3 sequence is 13 residues long. Germline V gives CDR1 LNHDA, CDR2 SQIVND (reference sequence). The germline V and J ends were trimmed by 9 bases and 7 bases, with 15 bases remaining between them. This chain's CDR3 is CASGLLGGEKLFF. The CDR3 DNA reads TGTGCCAGCGGTCTGCTTGGGGGTGAAAAACTGTTTTTT.

This clone was seen at least ten times. CDR3 region: CASSLVGPDGMRRGYTF. CDR3 bases: TGTGCCAGCAGTTTAGTTGGCCCCGACGGAATGCGGCGGGGCTACACCTTC. The rearrangement links TRBV27 to TRBJ1-2, with no clear D. Germline V gene sequence: CDR1 MNHEY, CDR2 SMNVEV (reference sequence). V dropped 2 bases and J dropped 8 bases, with 24 bases sitting between them. CDR3 length equals 17 residues.

The V gene is TRBV7-8, the J gene TRBJ2-1, with 7 bases aligning to TRBD1. Unmatched junction bases numbered 15, after V lost 5 bases and J lost 5 bases. The CDR3 is 17 residues long. The V gene's germline CDR1 is SGHVS and CDR2 FQNEAQ. The CDR3: CASSERTGKGKHNEQFF. The CDR3 nucleotides read TGTGCCAGCAGCGAAAGGACAGGCAAAGGAAAGCACAATGAGCAGTTCTTC.